The clone carrying this T cell receptor beta chain was observed many times. As yet, its antigen is unknown. This sample was taken from a study of T cell repertoires in cytomegalovirus infection. Study observations and caveats: Adding up the frequency of public TCR beta families identified people who carried CMV plus the relevant HLA.

TCRdb reanalysed the reads using MiXCR and keeps one entry per CDR3 protein. Of tens of thousands of distinct CDR3 sequences listed, 3% to 4.5% are singletons. Input material: PBMCs. The origin of this receptor is a human donor in good health (CMV status not recorded). Some clones in this sample may be carry-over from other donors' samples.

The CDR3 loop is CASSFLADYNEQFF. DNA for the CDR3: TGTGCCAGCAGTTTTCTGGCAGATTACAATGAGCAGTTCTTC. The genes are TRBV28 and TRBJ2-1; D is unclear. The germline CDR1 and CDR2 sequences are MDHEN and SYDVKM. The CDR3 length is 14 residues. V shed 3 bases and J shed 4 bases, with 10 bases lying between them.